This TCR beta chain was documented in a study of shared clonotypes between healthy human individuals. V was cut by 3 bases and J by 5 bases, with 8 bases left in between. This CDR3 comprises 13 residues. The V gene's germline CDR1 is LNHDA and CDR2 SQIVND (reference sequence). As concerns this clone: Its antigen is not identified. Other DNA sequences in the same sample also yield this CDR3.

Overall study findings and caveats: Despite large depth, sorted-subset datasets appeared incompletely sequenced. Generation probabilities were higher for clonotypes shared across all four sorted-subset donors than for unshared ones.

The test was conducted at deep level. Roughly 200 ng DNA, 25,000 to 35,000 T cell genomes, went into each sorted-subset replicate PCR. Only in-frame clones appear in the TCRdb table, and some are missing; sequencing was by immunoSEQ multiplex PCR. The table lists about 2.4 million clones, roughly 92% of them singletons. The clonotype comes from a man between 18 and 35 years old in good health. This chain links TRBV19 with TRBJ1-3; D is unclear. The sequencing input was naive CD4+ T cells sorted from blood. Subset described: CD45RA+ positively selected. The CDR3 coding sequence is TGTGCCAGTAGTATGGAAGGTCGAAACACCATATATTTT. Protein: CASSMEGRNTIYF.